These T cell receptor beta chains were read from a single sample in a study of neurological immune-mediated disorders. One entry per CDR3 protein, called by TCRdb with MiXCR from the 5' RACE reads. The table has 44,000 or so distinct CDR3 sequences, roughly 6% seen once. The sample comprised CD4+ T cells from blood. The origin of the receptors is a woman in her 40s in good health. Each CDR3 is given with its conserved first and last residue. D genes are given only for firm matches. Clone size, where shown, is once, few, many, or a class for clones that have expanded.

.,TRBV28,many,TRBJ1-2,TGTGCCAGCAGTCCGGGGGGCGCATTGAAATACTATGGCTACACCTTC,CASSPGGALKYYGYTF
.,TRBV20-1,many,TRBJ2-7,TGCAGTGCTAGGGCAGGGGCAAGCTGGGAGCAGTACTTC,CSARAGASWEQYF
.,TRBV2,many,TRBJ2-5,TGTGCCAGCAGTGAACCCCCTTCACCCCGAGAGACCCAGTACTTC,CASSEPPSPRETQYF
.,TRBV7-8,many,TRBJ2-1,TGTGCCAGCAGCTCGGGACGGTTGAATGAGCAGTTCTTC,CASSSGRLNEQFF
.,TRBV24-1,many,TRBJ2-3,TGTGCCACCAGTTTGGGGGCTAGCACAGATACGCAGTATTTT,CATSLGASTDTQYF
.,TRBV29-1,many,TRBJ1-2,TGCAGCGTTGTGGAGGGTGGGGGAGTCTACACCTTC,CSVVEGGGVYTF
.,TRBV11-2,many,TRBJ2-6,TGTGCCAGCAGCTTAGAACGGGTCTCTGGGGCCAACGTCCTGACTTTC,CASSLERVSGANVLTF
TRBD1,TRBV28,many,TRBJ2-1,TGTGCCAGCATTCTTGACAGGGGGCGTGATGAGCAGTTCTTC,CASILDRGRDEQFF
.,TRBV20-1,many,TRBJ1-6,TGCAGTGCTAGAGCGGGGACAAGGGAGCATAATTCACCCCTCCACTTT,CSARAGTREHNSPLHF
TRBD1,TRBV5-1,many,TRBJ1-4,TGCGCCAGCAGCTTTACAGGGGGTGCAACTAATGAAAAACTGTTTTTT,CASSFTGGATNEKLFF
.,TRBV12-3/TRBV12-4,many,TRBJ2-3,TGTGCCAGCAGTCCGGACGAGGGGGATACGCAGTATTTT,CASSPDEGDTQYF
TRBD1,TRBV5-1,many,TRBJ2-2,TGCGCCAGCAGCTTATCGGACAGGGCGAACACCGGGGAGCTGTTTTTT,CASSLSDRANTGELFF
.,TRBV5-1,many,TRBJ2-3,TGCGCCAGCAGCTTGGTGGCAGATACGCAGTATTTT,CASSLVADTQYF
.,TRBV4-2,many,TRBJ1-4,TGTGCCAGCAGCCAAGAGTTGGCTCTCGTGGATGAAAAACTGTTTTTT,CASSQELALVDEKLFF
TRBD2,TRBV20-1,many,TRBJ2-3,TGCAGTGCCCAGCTAGCGGGAGCAGATACGCAGTATTTT,CSAQLAGADTQYF
.,TRBV5-1,many,TRBJ2-4,TGCGCCAGCAGCACGCCGGGACTTCAAATTCAGTACTTC,CASSTPGLQIQYF
.,TRBV5-1,many,TRBJ2-7,TGCGCCAGCAGCTCCGGGACATTGACCTACGAGCAGTACTTC,CASSSGTLTYEQYF
.,TRBV20-1,many,TRBJ1-5,TGCAGTGCCCCCTCTGGGGGTTTGGATCAGCCCCAGCATTTT,CSAPSGGLDQPQHF
TRBD1,TRBV5-1,many,TRBJ2-7,TGCGCCAGCAGCGGACAGACAGGGGTGTTTCGCTACGAGCAGTACTTC,CASSGQTGVFRYEQYF
TRBD2,TRBV5-1,many,TRBJ2-3,TGCGCCAGCAGCCCCGAGGGAGGGGCTCCAGATACGCAGTATTTT,CASSPEGGAPDTQYF
TRBD2,TRBV20-1,many,TRBJ2-7,TGCAGTGCCCCGACTAGCGGGAGGAAATACGAGCAGTACTTC,CSAPTSGRKYEQYF
.,TRBV20-1,many,TRBJ1-4,TGCAGTGCTCCGCTACAGGGAACTAATGAAAAACTGTTTTTT,CSAPLQGTNEKLFF
.,TRBV7-2,many,TRBJ2-2,TGTGCCAGCAGCTTCTTACGGTTGAACACCGGGGAGCTGTTTTTT,CASSFLRLNTGELFF
TRBD1,TRBV4-3,many,TRBJ2-7,TGCGCCAGCAGCCCGGGACAGAGCTACGAGCAGTACTTC,CASSPGQSYEQYF
.,TRBV9,many,TRBJ2-7,TGTGCCAGCAGCGCCCCTGGGACGGACGAGCAGTACTTC,CASSAPGTDEQYF
.,TRBV6-5,many,TRBJ2-5,TGTGCCAGCAGTTACAGAGGACTTCGAGGTGCCTTACAAGAGACCCAGTACTTC,CASSYRGLRGALQETQYF
.,TRBV18,many,TRBJ2-1,TGTGCCAGCTCACCACTTCAGGGTCAGGAGCAGTTCTTC,CASSPLQGQEQFF
TRBD2,TRBV7-2,many,TRBJ2-7,TGTGCCAGCAGCTTAGAACTAGCGGGAGGAGGGGAGCAGTACTTC,CASSLELAGGGEQYF
.,TRBV27,.,TRBJ2-1,TGTGCCACACGGACGGTGTACAATGAGCAGTTCTTC,CATRTVYNEQFF
.,TRBV28,many,TRBJ2-1,TGTGCCAGCGCTCCGGGCTCCTACAATGAGCAGTTCTTC,CASAPGSYNEQFF
.,TRBV7-2,many,TRBJ1-1,TGTGCCAGCAGCTTATTAAGAGGCACCGCGACTGAAGCTTTCTTT,CASSLLRGTATEAFF
.,TRBV5-1,.,TRBJ2-7,TGCGCCAGCAGCTTGGATGGACCGTCCTCCTACGAGCAGTACTTC,CASSLDGPSSYEQYF
.,TRBV6-2/TRBV6-3,many,TRBJ2-7,TGTGCCAGCAGTTCTAACCCGGAGGAGCAGTACTTC,CASSSNPEEQYF
.,TRBV6-5,many,TRBJ2-2,TGTGCCAGTGGAAAACCGATAACCGGGGAGCTGTTTTTT,CASGKPITGELFF
.,TRBV11-1,many,TRBJ2-2,TGTGCCAGCAGCTTAGGTTCGGGTAACACCGGGGAGCTGTTTTTT,CASSLGSGNTGELFF
TRBD2,TRBV5-6,many,TRBJ2-5,TGTGCCAGCAGCTTGAGAGCTAGCGGGAGGCGTGCGGAGACCCAGTACTTC,CASSLRASGRRAETQYF
TRBD2,TRBV20-1,many,TRBJ2-1,TGCAGTGCTAGATTCCCTAGCGGGGTCTACAATGAGCAGTTCTTC,CSARFPSGVYNEQFF
TRBD1,TRBV20-1,many,TRBJ1-1,TGCAGTGCTAGAGTCCCCAGAAGCAGGGGGGGGATTTTATTAGAAGCTTTCTTT,CSARVPRSRGGILLEAFF
.,TRBV20-1,many,TRBJ1-1,TGCAGTGCTCCAGGAGGTCGCGGGAGGGATGCTTTCTTT,CSAPGGRGRDAFF
TRBD1,TRBV12-3/TRBV12-4,few,TRBJ2-7,TGTGCCAGCAGTCCCACCGGGACAGGGGGTTCCAGGCAGTACTTC,CASSPTGTGGSRQYF
TRBD1,TRBV5-1,many,TRBJ2-6,TGCGCCAGCAGCTTGTTGGGACAGTCTTCTGGGGCCAACGTCCTGACTTTC,CASSLLGQSSGANVLTF
.,TRBV5-1,many,TRBJ2-4,TGCGCCAGCAGCTTGGCTGGGGAGGAGTACTTC,CASSLAGEEYF
TRBD1,TRBV5-1,many,TRBJ2-7,TGCGCCAGCAGCCGATCTACCAAACAGGGGTTTGTATACGAGCAGTACTTC,CASSRSTKQGFVYEQYF
.,TRBV5-1,many,TRBJ1-1,TGCGCCAGCAGCTTTGGGGATGAAGCTTTCTTT,CASSFGDEAFF
TRBD2,TRBV6-2/TRBV6-3,many,TRBJ2-7,TGTGCCACCGGGACTAGCGGCAGTCACCGATACGAGCAGTACTTC,CATGTSGSHRYEQYF
.,TRBV20-1,many,TRBJ2-1,TGCAGTGCTAGACCCGGGACTTCTAATGAGCAGTTCTTC,CSARPGTSNEQFF
.,TRBV5-1,many,TRBJ2-7,TGCGCCAGCAGTCTTGAGACATGGAGCTACGAGCAGTACTTC,CASSLETWSYEQYF